Presented here are 28 T cell receptor beta chains from one specimen sequenced in a study of CD8+CD57+ T cells in acquired aplastic anemia. Researchers used genomic DNA as the template to profile TCR beta VDJ and CDR3. MiXCR was run by TCRdb on the reads, yielding one entry per CDR3 protein. This sample yields 150,000 or so distinct CDR3 sequences, of which about 48% are seen a single time; approximately 12% belongs to the top ten. Patients picked for sequencing had shown CD8+CD57+ cell expansion detected by flow cytometry. The sample comprised sorted CD4+, CD8+, or CD8+CD57+ T cells (not recorded which) from PBMCs. These receptors were obtained from a human donor with aplastic anemia.

Only one count was recorded for this clonotype. The chain links TRBV7-6 to TRBJ1-2, with TRBD1 as a possible D gene (5 bases). V was clipped by 5 bases and J by 8 bases, with 15 bases between them. The CDR3 runs to 13 residues. Germline values: CDR1 SGHVS, CDR2 FNYEAQ. The CDR3 DNA is TGTGCCAGCAGCCTCTACCAGGGAGCCGGCTACACCTTC. It specifies CASSLYQGAGYTF.

On this clonotype itself: The conserved phenylalanine or tryptophan normally closing the CDR3 is absent here, so this likely arose from a read error. This chain connects TRBV10-3 to TRBJ1-1; D might be TRBD1 (6 bases). Germline CDR1 reads ENHRY; CDR2 reads SYGVKD. Trimming took 2 bases from V and 3 from J, leaving 10 bases between them. This CDR3 has 14 amino acids. The CDR3 region is CAISEAGADTEAFL. In DNA form, the CDR3 reads TGTGCCATCAGTGAGGCAGGGGCTGACACTGAAGCTTTCCTT.

V usage is TRBV19 and J usage is TRBJ2-3; 9 bases are a match to TRBD2. This CDR3 is 14 amino acids long. Per the germline V gene, CDR1 is LNHDA and CDR2 is SQIVND (reference sequence). V was clipped by 7 bases and J by 2 bases; unmatched bases: 4. CDR3 loop: CASNQRGATDTQYF. The CDR3 DNA follows: TGTGCCAGTAACCAGCGGGGGGCCACAGATACGCAGTATTTT.

This clonotype has just one count. This chain joins TRBV2 and TRBJ2-7; 7 bases fit TRBD1. CDR3 length: 14 residues. The germline V gene has CDR1 SNHLY and CDR2 FYNNEI. V dropped 3 bases and J dropped 1; count of bases not matched to a gene: 3. The CDR3 region has the DNA TGTGCCAGCAGTGAGAGGGGGCTATCCTACGAGCAGTACTTC. This codes for CASSERGLSYEQYF.

V gene TRBV5-1 combines with J gene TRBJ2-3; D perhaps matches TRBD1 (6 bases). CDR3 size: 14 residues. The V gene lost 2 bases and the J gene lost 1 base, with 8 bases spanning the gap. The germline CDR1 and CDR2 sequences are SGHRS and YFSETQ. CDR3 nucleotides: TGCGCCAGCAGCTTTAGACAGGGCACAGATACGCAGTATTTT. It specifies CASSFRQGTDTQYF.

The chain carries TRBV19 and TRBJ1-4, with D perhaps TRBD1 (5 bases). The CDR3 runs 14 residues. The germline gives CDR1 LNHDA, CDR2 SQIVND (reference sequence). V lost 4 bases, J lost 3 bases, and 9 bases lay in between. The CDR3 DNA reads TGTGCCAGTAGTACCAGGGCAGCTAATGAAAAACTGTTTTTT. This encodes CASSTRAANEKLFF.

Ten or more counts support this clonotype. This chain connects TRBV12-3 or TRBV12-4 to TRBJ2-1; D call uncertain. Trimming removed 5 bases from V and 0 bases from J, with 11 bases in between. The CDR3 covers 15 residues. The CDR3 sequence: CASSRTAYSYNEQFF. The CDR3 DNA follows: TGTGCCAGCAGTCGTACAGCTTACTCCTACAATGAGCAGTTCTTC.

The rearrangement joins TRBV18 to TRBJ2-5, with D perhaps matching TRBD1 or TRBD2 (5 bases each). Germline V gives CDR1 KGHSH, CDR2 LQKENI. Trimming cost V 2 bases and J 3 bases, with 22 bases left between them. CDR3 length: 18 amino acids. The CDR3 loop reads CASSPSEAGSLLEETQYF. The CDR3 DNA sequence: TGTGCCAGCTCACCATCGGAGGCAGGGAGTTTATTGGAAGAGACCCAGTACTTC.

This clonotype was seen a few times. V usage is TRBV5-5 and J usage is TRBJ2-4; D gene ambiguous. The CDR3 covers 13 residues. Germline assignment: CDR1 SGHKS and CDR2 YYEKEE (reference sequence). V was pared by 0 bases and J by 3 bases, with 4 bases between. For the CDR3, the DNA is TGTGCCAGCAGCTTGGGAGGCAAAAACATTCAGTACTTC. Translating gives CASSLGGKNIQYF.

Comments on this clonotype: This may stem from a read error, because a much larger clone lies one nucleotide away. The V and J genes are TRBV4-1 and TRBJ2-1, with 8 bases aligning to TRBD2. The V gene end was trimmed by 0 bases and the J gene end by 4 bases; junction bases not matched to a gene: 8. Germline V CDR1 and CDR2: MGHRA, YSYEKL. The CDR3 consists of 17 residues. The CDR3 loop reads CASSQDRAGGQYNEQFF. The CDR3, as DNA: TGCGCCAGCAGCCAAGATCGGGCGGGGGGACAATACAATGAGCAGTTCTTC.

This chain links TRBV20-1 with TRBJ2-7, with a weak D call TRBD1 (6 bases). The CDR3 covers 13 residues. The V gene's germline CDR1 is DFQATT and CDR2 SNEGSKA (reference sequence). Trimming cost V 6 bases and J 0 bases, with 12 bases left between them. The CDR3 here is CSAPGDNSYEQYF. DNA for the CDR3: TGCAGTGCCCCAGGGGACAACTCCTACGAGCAGTACTTC.

The J gene is TRBJ1-5, the V gene TRBV24-1, with TRBD1 identical over 7 bases. Trimming at V came to 8 bases and at J to 8 bases, leaving 5 bases not matched to a gene. CDR1 is KGHDR and CDR2 is SFDVKD in the germline V gene. CDR3 length equals 12 residues. The CDR3 sequence: CATNRQGEPQHF. The CDR3 DNA reads TGTGCCACCAATCGACAGGGCGAGCCCCAGCATTTT.

The rearrangement links TRBV5-1 to TRBJ2-7; maybe TRBD1 (5 bases). The CDR3 sequence is 15 residues long. The V end lost 7 bases, the J end lost 5 bases, and 22 bases lay between the germline ends. Germline CDR1 reads SGHRS; CDR2 reads YFSETQ. The CDR3 region is CASGLRTTDFDEQYF. The CDR3 coding sequence is TGCGCCAGCGGCCTGAGAACGACAGACTTTGACGAGCAGTACTTC. Using reference TRBV5-1 and TRBJ2-7 for the parts outside the CDR3, the full variable domain is KAGVTQTPRYLIKTRGQQVTLSCSPISGHRSVSWYQQTPGQGLQFLFEYFSETQRNKGNFPGRFSGRQFSNSRSEMNVSTLELGDSALYLCASGLRTTDFDEQYFGPGTRLTVT.

This clonotype has at least ten counts. The chain is built from TRBV25-1 and TRBJ2-7, with 10 positions matching TRBD1. With V trimmed by 4 bases and J by 5 bases, 2 bases remained unmatched. The length of the CDR3 is 13 residues. Germline V lookup: CDR1 MGHDK, CDR2 SYGVNS. The CDR3 spells CASSGDRGNEQYF. CDR3 nucleotide sequence: TGTGCCAGCAGTGGGGACAGGGGTAACGAGCAGTACTTC.

This chain links TRBV20-1 with TRBJ2-3; TRBD2 is a possible D gene (6 bases). CDR1 and CDR2 from the germline V gene are DFQATT and SNEGSKA (reference sequence). The CDR3 spans 14 residues. In nucleotides, the CDR3 is TGCAGCGATCGACTAGACGGGGTGGCAGATACGCAGTATTTT. Amino acids: CSDRLDGVADTQYF.

The rearrangement links TRBV25-1 to TRBJ2-1; unclear D gene. V lost 3 bases and J 3 bases, leaving 12 bases between the germline ends. The CDR3 sequence is 15 residues long. Germline V CDR1 and CDR2: MGHDK, SYGVNS. The CDR3 nucleotides are TGTGCCAGCAGTGAGGTCGCACCAAACTACAATGAGCAGTTCTTC. Protein product: CASSEVAPNYNEQFF. Full variable domain (remainder filled in from reference TRBV25-1 and TRBJ2-1): EADIYQTPRYLVIGTGKKITLECSQTMGHDKMYWYQQDPGMELHLIHYSYGVNSTEKGDLSSESTVSRIRTEHFPLTLESARPSHTSQYLCASSEVAPNYNEQFFGPGTRLTVL.

This chain joins TRBV20-1 and TRBJ2-5; 7 bases align to TRBD2. This CDR3 contains 14 residues. Germline-derived CDR1 and CDR2 are DFQATT and SNEGSKA (reference sequence). J lost 5 bases, V lost 5 bases, and 11 bases had no gene match. Here the CDR3 reads CSAPNMGGVETQYF. In DNA form, the CDR3 reads TGCAGTGCTCCCAACATGGGGGGGGTGGAGACCCAGTACTTC.

This clonotype occurred a few times. This chain joins TRBV20-1 and TRBJ1-2; tentatively, D is TRBD1 (5 bases). Per the germline V gene, CDR1 is DFQATT and CDR2 is SNEGSKA (reference sequence). Between the trimmed V and J ends, which lost 4 bases and 6 bases, there was a span of 15 bases. The CDR3 loop spans 13 amino acids. Here the CDR3 reads CSAIKSGTDGYTF. The CDR3 bases are TGCAGTGCTATTAAGTCCGGGACGGATGGCTACACCTTC.

This chain links TRBV19 with TRBJ2-2; TRBD2 is a possible D gene (5 bases). Looked up from germline, CDR1 is LNHDA and CDR2 is SQIVND (reference sequence). This CDR3 has 12 amino acids. V dropped 5 bases and J dropped 8 bases, with 9 bases sitting between them. The CDR3, as DNA: TGTGCCAGTAGTTGGCGGGCAGGGGAGCTGTTTTTT. Residues: CASSWRAGELFF.

V gene TRBV24-1 combines with J gene TRBJ2-7, with D possibly matching TRBD1 (6 bases). This CDR3 is 12 amino acids long. The germline CDR1 and CDR2 sequences are KGHDR and SFDVKD. V dropped 6 bases and J dropped 6 bases, with 11 bases sitting between them. CDR3 in DNA: TGTGCCACCAGTCATACAGGGCGCGAGCAGTACTTC. Its translation is CATSHTGREQYF.

This chain joins TRBV10-3 and TRBJ1-1, with 7 bases matching TRBD1. The CDR3 is 13 amino acids. CDR1 and CDR2 from the germline V gene are ENHRY and SYGVKD. The ends lost 8 bases at V and 1 base at J; junction bases unmatched: 4. The CDR3 nucleotides read TGTGCCATCCGTCGACAGGGGAACACTGAAGCTTTCTTT. This encodes CAIRRQGNTEAFF.

This chain links TRBV12-3 or TRBV12-4 with TRBJ2-7; D unclear. Trimming pared 4 bases from V and 2 bases from J, leaving 6 bases between. This CDR3 comprises 12 residues. In DNA form, the CDR3 reads TGTGCCAGCAGTTACGTCACCTACGAGCAGTACTTC. Translated: CASSYVTYEQYF.

The V and J genes are TRBV15 and TRBJ1-1, with D tentatively TRBD1 (5 bases). The V gene's germline CDR1 is LNHNV and CDR2 YYDKDF (reference sequence). The CDR3 consists of 15 residues. V lost 0 bases and J 1 base, leaving 9 bases between the germline ends. The DNA of the CDR3 is TGTGCCACCAGCAGAGATCAAAGGGGGAACACTGAAGCTTTCTTT. Its translation is CATSRDQRGNTEAFF.

This clonotype has just a few counts. The rearrangement uses TRBV15 and TRBJ2-7, with D perhaps matching TRBD2 (5 bases). Germline V gene sequence: CDR1 LNHNV, CDR2 YYDKDF (reference sequence). Trimming took off 5 bases at V and 5 bases at J, with 16 bases between the two ends. The CDR3 runs to 14 residues. DNA of the CDR3: TGTGCCACCAGCGAGTCTCGAGGGCGGGACGAGCAGTACTTC. It is translated as CATSESRGRDEQYF.

This clonotype occurred many times. This chain connects TRBV7-2 to TRBJ2-1, with D unclear. Germline V gives CDR1 SGHTA, CDR2 FQGNSA. The CDR3 covers 13 residues. V lost 1 base, J lost 7 bases, and 8 bases lay in between. The CDR3 region has the DNA TGTGCCAGCAGCTTAGGGTTTAGTAATGAGCAGTTCTTC. Residues: CASSLGFSNEQFF.

Many counts were recorded for this clonotype. The chain links TRBV5-1 to TRBJ1-5, with D unclear. Trimming cost V 1 base and J 0 bases, with 8 bases left between them. The CDR3 length is 15 residues. Germline V gene sequence: CDR1 SGHRS, CDR2 YFSETQ. CDR3 amino acids: CASSLTGYSNQPQHF. The CDR3 DNA follows: TGCGCCAGCAGCTTGACGGGATATAGCAATCAGCCCCAGCATTTT.

The gene calls are TRBV15 and TRBJ1-5, with a tentative D call TRBD1 (5 bases). Deletions cut 0 bases from V and 7 bases from J, with 13 bases between. The CDR3 runs 15 residues. From germline, CDR1 is LNHNV and CDR2 YYDKDF (reference sequence). DNA for the CDR3: TGTGCCACCAGCAGAGATCCCAGGGTTGGCCAGCCCCAGCATTTT. The encoded protein is CATSRDPRVGQPQHF.

CDR3 residues: CASSTTGYQPQHF. The DNA for the CDR3 is TGTGCCAGTAGTACCACTGGGTACCAGCCCCAGCATTTT. The chain uses TRBV19 and TRBJ1-5; no clear D gene. The germline V and J ends were trimmed by 4 bases and 7 bases, with 11 bases remaining between them. CDR3 size: 13 residues. CDR1 LNHDA and CDR2 SQIVND come from the germline V gene (reference sequence). Using reference TRBV19 and TRBJ1-5 for the parts outside the CDR3, the full variable domain is DGGITQSPKYLFRKEGQNVTLSCEQNLNHDAMYWYRQDPGQGLRLIYYSQIVNDFQKGDIAEGYSVSREKKESFPLTVTSAQKNPTAFYLCASSTTGYQPQHFGDGTRLSIL.